This TCR beta chain was sequenced during a study of monozygotic twins with inflammatory bowel disease. Study-wide points: Any single strong signal or clonotype tied to IBD lacked support.

As concerns this clonotype: Its antigen is unidentified.

Molecular identifiers with 6-nucleotide sample barcodes were added during cDNA synthesis via template switching. From the 5' RACE reads, TCRdb lists one entry per CDR3 protein and no DNA. The sample table includes around 100,000 distinct CDR3 sequences. The CDR3 is 13 amino acids. Germline CDR1 LNHDA, CDR2 SQIVND (reference sequence). After skipping T cell sorting, the authors isolated total RNA from whole blood. Material: blood. This receptor was taken from a human donor with ulcerative colitis or Crohn's disease, or a healthy co-twin of an affected twin (not recorded which). J is TRBJ2-7 and V is TRBV19. CDR3 region: CASSIAETSEQYF.